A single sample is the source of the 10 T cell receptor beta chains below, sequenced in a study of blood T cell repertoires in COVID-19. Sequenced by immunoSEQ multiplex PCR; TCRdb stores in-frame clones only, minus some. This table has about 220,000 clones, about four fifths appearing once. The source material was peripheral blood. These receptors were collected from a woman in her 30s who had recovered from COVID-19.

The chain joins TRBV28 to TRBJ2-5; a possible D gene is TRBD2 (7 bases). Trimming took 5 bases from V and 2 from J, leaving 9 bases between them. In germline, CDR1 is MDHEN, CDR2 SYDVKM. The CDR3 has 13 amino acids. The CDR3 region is CASSGGAQETQYF. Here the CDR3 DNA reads TGTGCCAGCAGTGGGGGGGCACAAGAGACCCAGTACTTC.

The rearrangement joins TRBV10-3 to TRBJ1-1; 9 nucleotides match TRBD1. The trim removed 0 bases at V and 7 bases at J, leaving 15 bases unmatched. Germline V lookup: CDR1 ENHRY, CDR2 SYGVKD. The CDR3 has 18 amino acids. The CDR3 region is CAISESGDRDRWTDEAFF. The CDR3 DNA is TGTGCCATCAGTGAGTCGGGGGACAGGGATAGATGGACGGATGAAGCTTTCTTT.

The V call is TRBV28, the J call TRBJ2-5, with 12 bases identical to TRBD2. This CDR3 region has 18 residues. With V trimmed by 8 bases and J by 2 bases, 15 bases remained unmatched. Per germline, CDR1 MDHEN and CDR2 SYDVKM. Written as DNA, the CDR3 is TGTGCCAGCGGTGGGGCTGGACTAGCGGGGTCGGGTCAAGAGACCCAGTACTTC. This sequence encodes CASGGAGLAGSGQETQYF.

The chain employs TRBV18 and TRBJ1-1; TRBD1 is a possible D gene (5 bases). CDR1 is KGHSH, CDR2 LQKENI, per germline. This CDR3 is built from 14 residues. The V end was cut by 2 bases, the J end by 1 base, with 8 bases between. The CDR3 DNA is TGTGCCAGCTCACCAGCGACAGAGAACACTGAAGCTTTCTTT. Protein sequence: CASSPATENTEAFF. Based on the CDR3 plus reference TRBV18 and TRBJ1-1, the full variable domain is NAGVMQNPRHLVRRRGQEARLRCSPMKGHSHVYWYRQLPEEGLKFMVYLQKENIIDESGMPKERFSAEFPKEGPSILRIQQVVRGDSAAYFCASSPATENTEAFFGQGTRLTVV.

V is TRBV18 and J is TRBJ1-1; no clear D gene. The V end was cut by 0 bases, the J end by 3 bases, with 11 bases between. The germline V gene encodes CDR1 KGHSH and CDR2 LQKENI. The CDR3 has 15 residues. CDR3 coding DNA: TGTGCCAGCTCACCACCTTCCTTCCGTGACACTGAAGCTTTCTTT. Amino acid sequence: CASSPPSFRDTEAFF.

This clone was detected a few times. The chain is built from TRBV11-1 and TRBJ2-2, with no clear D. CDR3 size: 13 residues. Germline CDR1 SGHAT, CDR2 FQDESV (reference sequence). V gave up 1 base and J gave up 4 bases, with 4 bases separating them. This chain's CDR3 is CASSLVLTGELFF. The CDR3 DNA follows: TGTGCCAGCAGCTTAGTCCTCACCGGGGAGCTGTTTTTT.

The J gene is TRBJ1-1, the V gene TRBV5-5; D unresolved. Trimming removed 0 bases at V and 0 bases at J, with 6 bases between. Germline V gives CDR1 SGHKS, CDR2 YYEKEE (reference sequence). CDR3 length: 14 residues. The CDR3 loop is CASSLGRLNTEAFF. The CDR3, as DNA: TGTGCCAGCAGCTTGGGGCGGCTGAACACTGAAGCTTTCTTT.

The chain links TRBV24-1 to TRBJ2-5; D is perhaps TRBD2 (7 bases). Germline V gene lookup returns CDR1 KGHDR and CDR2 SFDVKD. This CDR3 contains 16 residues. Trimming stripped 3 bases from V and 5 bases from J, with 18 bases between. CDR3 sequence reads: CATSDGSRGGEETQYF. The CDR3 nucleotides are TGTGCCACCAGTGATGGGTCAAGGGGGGGCGAGGAGACCCAGTACTTC.

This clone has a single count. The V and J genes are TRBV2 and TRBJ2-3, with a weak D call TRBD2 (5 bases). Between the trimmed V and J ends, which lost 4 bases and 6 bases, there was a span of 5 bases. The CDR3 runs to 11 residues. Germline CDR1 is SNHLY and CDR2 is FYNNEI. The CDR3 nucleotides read TGTGCCAGCAGTGCGGGGGATACGCAGTATTTT. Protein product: CASSAGDTQYF.

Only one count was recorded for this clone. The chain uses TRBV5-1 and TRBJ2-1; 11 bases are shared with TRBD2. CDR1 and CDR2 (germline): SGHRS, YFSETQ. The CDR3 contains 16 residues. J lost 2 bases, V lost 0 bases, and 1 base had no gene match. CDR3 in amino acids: CASSLGLAGPYNEQFF. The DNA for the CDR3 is TGCGCCAGCAGCTTGGGACTAGCGGGACCCTACAATGAGCAGTTCTTC.